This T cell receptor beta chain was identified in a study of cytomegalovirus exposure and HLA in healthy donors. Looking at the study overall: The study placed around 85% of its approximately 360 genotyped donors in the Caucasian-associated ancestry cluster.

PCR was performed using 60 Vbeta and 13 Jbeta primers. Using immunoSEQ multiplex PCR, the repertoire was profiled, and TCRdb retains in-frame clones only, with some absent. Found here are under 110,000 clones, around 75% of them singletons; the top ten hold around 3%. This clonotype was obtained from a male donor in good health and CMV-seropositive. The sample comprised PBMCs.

CDR3 DNA: TGTGCCAGCAAAAAACAGGACAGACCCTACGAGCAGTACTTC. Translating it yields CASKKQDRPYEQYF. The chain uses TRBV5-6 and TRBJ2-7, with D possibly matching TRBD1 (6 bases). This CDR3 spans 14 amino acids. Germline V gene lookup returns CDR1 SGHDT and CDR2 YYEEEE. Trimming removed 6 bases at V and 2 bases at J, with 15 bases between.